This section outlines one T cell receptor (beta chain) sequence together with its context. Within the sample, other DNA sequences also encode this same CDR3. Original methodology: Reference gene primer amplification yielded estimated nucleated cell counts. Assay used: immunoSEQ multiplex PCR; TCRdb lists only in-frame clones, some missing. D and trimming come from the DNA, and the V and J calls and clone size come from that table. The table lists approximately 260,000 clones, approximately 79% of them singletons. The data were obtained in a study of blood T cell repertoires in COVID-19. The wider study: Acute and convalescent COVID-19 specimens originated in the United States, Italy and Spain.

V gave up 3 bases and J gave up 2 bases, with 7 bases separating them. This CDR3 has 13 amino acids. Germline lookup yields CDR1 SGHAT and CDR2 FQNNGV. The clonotype was recovered from a woman between 40 and 50 years old with active or convalescent COVID-19. The rearrangement links TRBV11-2 to TRBJ1-1; D might be TRBD1 (6 bases). Sequenced material: peripheral blood. CDR3 sequence (DNA): TGTGCCAGCAGCTTGGACAGAAACACTGAAGCTTTCTTT. As protein: CASSLDRNTEAFF.